Listed here are 29 T cell receptor beta chains from one sample, sequenced in a study of T cells in Graves' hyperthyroidism and ophthalmopathy. RNA transcripts yielded amplified TCR beta CDR3 regions. HTBI primers drove first-round RT-PCR of the TCR CDR3. TCRdb recomputed calls from the multiplex PCR reads with MiXCR, one row per CDR3 protein. The sample includes about 840,000 distinct CDR3 sequences, around 39% seen only once; the top ten take approximately 8.7%. Sequencing used blood. The receptors here all came from a man aged 18 to 30 with Graves' hyperthyroidism.

A word on this clonotype: One end of the junction does not line up with germline, which may come from a read error. The rearrangement links TRBV10-2 to TRBJ1-1; TRBD1 matches at 7 bases. Germline assignment: CDR1 WSHSY and CDR2 SAAADI. The CDR3 spans 14 residues. CDR3 region: CASSESGQNAEAFF. The CDR3 coding sequence is TGCGCCAGCAGTGAGTCGGGACAGAACGCTGAAGCTTTCTTT.

In the case of this clonotype: The conserved phenylalanine or tryptophan normally closing the CDR3 is absent here, so this likely arose from a read error. Because the CDR3's place on the DNA is in doubt, the DNA is left out and the CDR3 is given as listed by TCRdb. This chain joins TRBV15 and TRBJ2-2; the table's D gene call, TRBD1, was not cross checked with the DNA. The CDR3 is made up of 9 amino acids, end residues included. In germline, CDR1 is LNHNV, CDR2 YYDKDF (reference sequence). CDR3 region: CATSRGRGR.

This clonotype was recorded a few times. The J gene is TRBJ2-5, the V gene TRBV4-1; D gene uncertain. The germline V and J ends were trimmed by 8 bases and 2 bases, with 12 bases remaining between them. CDR1 and CDR2 (germline): MGHRA, YSYEKL. This CDR3 is 13 amino acids long. The CDR3 DNA reads as TGCGCCAGCGGTATCGGGTCTCAAGAGACCCAGTACTTC. It codes for CASGIGSQETQYF.

This clonotype was detected ten times or more. At one of its ends the junction is not consistent with the germline gene, which may arise from a read error. The V call is TRBV11-2, the J call TRBJ2-7; D not certain. Germline lookup yields CDR1 SGHAT and CDR2 FQNNGV. The CDR3 loop spans 10 amino acids. CDR3 sequence: CASSLDSVHF. In DNA form, the CDR3 reads TGTGCCAGCAGCTTAGACTCCGTGCACTTC.

This chain uses TRBV27 with TRBJ2-2; weak D call: TRBD2 (5 bases). The CDR3 runs 12 residues. V was shortened by 6 bases and J by 8 bases, with 10 bases between the two germline ends. Germline CDR1 and CDR2: MNHEY and SMNVEV (reference sequence). The DNA for the CDR3 is TGTGCCAGCAGGCTGGGCGGGGGGGAGCTGTTTTTT. Residues: CASRLGGGELFF.

This clonotype was counted between two and nine times. This chain connects TRBV5-1 to TRBJ1-1; tentatively, D is TRBD1 (5 bases). Per the germline V gene, CDR1 is SGHRS and CDR2 is YFSETQ. Trimming left V 4 bases short and J 3 bases short, with 16 bases between. The CDR3 runs 15 residues. The CDR3 nucleotides read TGCGCCAGCAGCACACTGGGGGGTACGTACACTGAAGCTTTCTTT. Residues: CASSTLGGTYTEAFF.

V is TRBV7-9 and J is TRBJ2-5, with no clear D. CDR1 and CDR2 (germline): SEHNR, FQNEAQ (reference sequence). V was clipped by 6 bases and J by 5 bases, with 22 bases between them. CDR3 length: 16 residues. CDR3 nucleotide sequence: TGTGCCAGCAGTTACTCGGCGCGTATGGCAGAGGAGACCCAGTACTTC. It specifies CASSYSARMAEETQYF.

The V and J genes are TRBV7-9 and TRBJ2-5; D tentatively reads TRBD1 or TRBD2 (5 bases each). Trimming left V 1 base short and J 4 bases short, with 10 bases between. The CDR3 totals 14 residues. Germline V gene lookup returns CDR1 SEHNR and CDR2 FQNEAQ (reference sequence). The CDR3: CASSLVDGAETQYF. In DNA, the CDR3 is TGTGCCAGCAGCTTAGTTGACGGGGCAGAGACCCAGTACTTC. The full variable domain, rest sourced from reference TRBV7-9 and TRBJ2-5, is DTGVSQNPRHKITKRGQNVTFRCDPISEHNRLYWYRQTLGQGPEFLTYFQNEAQLEKSRLLSDRFSAERPKGSFSTLEIQRTEQGDSAMYLCASSLVDGAETQYFGPGTRLLVL.

V gene TRBV10-1 combines with J gene TRBJ2-5; no reliable D call. TRBJ2-1 explains the end of the DNA better; the J call may be wrong. Germline values: CDR1 WNHNN, CDR2 SYGVQD (reference sequence). This CDR3 region has 12 residues. The CDR3 nucleotides are TGCGCCAGCAGCGACCTGAGGAATGAGCAGTTCTTC. Translation gives CASSDLRNEQFF.

This chain connects TRBV2 to TRBJ1-6; TRBD1 might be the D (5 bases). The V gene lost 4 bases and the J gene lost 10 bases, with 17 bases spanning the gap. CDR1 is SNHLY and CDR2 is FYNNEI in the germline V gene. This CDR3 contains 15 residues. The CDR3 here is CASSGGAGTGSPLHF. The CDR3 DNA sequence: TGTGCCAGCAGTGGTGGCGCAGGGACGGGGTCACCCCTCCACTTT.

Concerning this clonotype itself: A read error may explain this, as a much larger clone is one base away. The chain recombines TRBV29-1 with TRBJ1-1, with 7 positions matching TRBD1. Germline loops: CDR1 SQVTM, CDR2 ANQGSEA. There are 13 residues in the CDR3. CDR3 sequence (DNA): TGCAGCGTCAACAGGGGACTGAACGCTGAAGCTTTCTTT. Its translation is CSVNRGLNAEAFF.

The V call is TRBV5-4, the J call TRBJ2-7; D is perhaps TRBD1 (6 bases). The length of the CDR3 is 16 residues. Germline-derived CDR1 and CDR2 are SGHNT and YYREEE (reference sequence). Trimming stripped 3 bases from V and 3 bases from J, with 19 bases between. The CDR3: CASSYPGLRGSYEQYF. The CDR3 DNA reads TGTGCCAGCAGCTATCCGGGCCTCAGGGGAAGCTACGAGCAGTACTTC.

This clonotype has ten or more counts. Likely a read error: the CDR3 ends without its conserved phenylalanine or tryptophan. Because the CDR3's place on the DNA is in doubt, the DNA is left out and the CDR3 is given as listed by TCRdb. This chain connects TRBV12-3 or TRBV12-4 to TRBJ1-2. The CDR3 adds up to 10 amino acids, both ends counted. The CDR3 reads CASSFPNLET.

This clonotype was detected only a few times. The chain employs TRBV9 and TRBJ2-5; D gene ambiguous. The CDR3 covers 15 residues. The ends were cut back, 4 bases at V and 3 bases at J, with 16 bases in the middle. CDR1 and CDR2 (germline): SGDLS, YYNGEE. The CDR3 coding sequence is TGTGCCAGCAGCCAAGGTCCCAGACGGAAAGAGACCCAGTACTTC. Translated: CASSQGPRRKETQYF. Full variable domain (remainder filled in from reference TRBV9 and TRBJ2-5): DSGVTQTPKHLITATGQRVTLRCSPRSGDLSVYWYQQSLDQGLQFLIQYYNGEERAKGNILERFSAQQFPDLHSELNLSSLELGDSALYFCASSQGPRRKETQYFGPGTRLLVL.

This clonotype was observed a handful of times. V is TRBV20-1 and J is TRBJ1-1; TRBD1 agrees at 10 bases. Germline assignment: CDR1 DFQATT and CDR2 SNEGSKA (reference sequence). After removal of 4 bases from V and 0 bases from J, the junction contained 8 bases not matched to a gene. This CDR3 has 16 amino acids. The CDR3 DNA is TGCAGTGCTACCCCGGGACAGGGGTATATGAACACTGAAGCTTTCTTT. This gives the protein CSATPGQGYMNTEAFF.

This clonotype was found a few times. This chain joins TRBV19 and TRBJ1-5, with D unresolved. CDR1 is LNHDA and CDR2 is SQIVND in the germline V gene (reference sequence). The CDR3 is 15 residues long. Trimming left V 4 bases short and J 1 base short, with 11 bases between. Here the CDR3 reads CASSTQTYSNQPQHF. The CDR3, as DNA: TGTGCCAGTAGTACTCAGACCTACAGCAATCAGCCCCAGCATTTT.

This clonotype showed up many times. The rearrangement joins TRBV20-1 to TRBJ1-6; D is ambiguous. Trimming left V 0 bases short and J 6 bases short, with 6 bases between. The CDR3 covers 13 residues. From germline, CDR1 is DFQATT and CDR2 SNEGSKA (reference sequence). CDR3 DNA: TGCAGTGCTAGAGATAGCGTTAATTCACCCCTCCACTTT. Its protein is CSARDSVNSPLHF.

CDR3 in DNA: TGTGCCAGCAGTTACAAGTCCCGAGGTGGGACACCCCTCCACTTT. It codes for CASSYKSRGGTPLHF. The rearrangement uses TRBV6-5 and TRBJ1-6; D gene ambiguous. This CDR3 region has 15 residues. Trimming removed 2 bases from V and 11 bases from J, with 16 bases in between. Germline V CDR1 and CDR2: MNHEY, SVGAGI.

A note on this clonotype: Compared with germline, one end of the junction differs, possibly owing to a read error. The chain employs TRBV9 and TRBJ2-7, with TRBD2 matching 8 bases. Germline V CDR1 and CDR2: SGDLS, YYNGEE. The length of the CDR3 is 14 residues. The CDR3 sequence is CASSLGGAGDEQYF. CDR3 sequence (DNA): TGCGCCAGCAGCCTCGGGGGGGCTGGAGACGAGCAGTACTTC. The full variable domain, its missing parts supplied by reference TRBV9 and TRBJ2-7, is DSGVTQTPKHLITATGQRVTLRCSPRSGDLSVYWYQQSLDQGLQFLIQYYNGEERAKGNILERFSAQQFPDLHSELNLSSLELGDSALYFCASSLGGAGDEQYFGPGTRLTVT.

This clonotype was seen a few times. The chain links TRBV20-1 to TRBJ2-7, with 7 bases matching TRBD1. Germline-derived CDR1 and CDR2 are DFQATT and SNEGSKA (reference sequence). The trim removed 5 bases at V and 3 bases at J, leaving 7 bases unmatched. The CDR3 consists of 13 residues. For the CDR3, the DNA is TGCAGTGCTTCCGAGACAGGGAGCTACGAGCAGTACTTC. It yields the protein CSASETGSYEQYF.

This clonotype was detected only a few times. The rearrangement uses TRBV9 and TRBJ2-5; 11 nucleotides line up with TRBD2. The germline gives CDR1 SGDLS, CDR2 YYNGEE. The CDR3 spans 15 residues. The V gene end was trimmed by 4 bases and the J gene end by 2 bases; junction bases not matched to a gene: 4. CDR3 region: CASSQLAGVQETQYF. In nucleotides, the CDR3 is TGTGCCAGCAGCCAACTAGCGGGGGTACAAGAGACCCAGTACTTC. Full variable domain (missing parts from reference TRBV9 and TRBJ2-5): DSGVTQTPKHLITATGQRVTLRCSPRSGDLSVYWYQQSLDQGLQFLIQYYNGEERAKGNILERFSAQQFPDLHSELNLSSLELGDSALYFCASSQLAGVQETQYFGPGTRLLVL.

The V and J genes are TRBV19 and TRBJ1-5; 9 nucleotides match TRBD1. The germline gives CDR1 LNHDA, CDR2 SQIVND (reference sequence). J was trimmed by 11 bases and V by 9 bases; bases with no gene match: 14. This CDR3 comprises 14 residues. CDR3 in amino acids: CASSSRDREETQHF. The DNA of the CDR3 is TGTGCCAGCAGCTCCCGGGACAGGGAAGAGACCCAGCATTTT.

This clonotype came up many times. This sequence joins TRBV2 and TRBJ2-2, with D possibly being TRBD2 (5 bases). The germline V gene encodes CDR1 SNHLY and CDR2 FYNNEI. The CDR3 length is 13 residues. Between the trimmed V and J ends, which lost 6 bases and 4 bases, there was a span of 9 bases. The CDR3: CASRLRGTGELFF. The DNA of the CDR3 is TGTGCCAGCAGACTCCGGGGCACCGGGGAGCTGTTTTTT.

V usage is TRBV6-6 and J usage is TRBJ2-5; TRBD1 agrees at 8 bases. Trimming took 10 bases from V and 4 from J; bases not matched to a gene: 11. In germline, CDR1 is MNHNY, CDR2 SVGAGI (reference sequence). The CDR3 contains 14 residues. The CDR3 DNA sequence: TGTGCCACCCTGGACAGGGCGGGTAGAGAGACCCAGTACTTC. This encodes CATLDRAGRETQYF.

This clonotype was seen ten or more times. The rearrangement joins TRBV12-3 or TRBV12-4 to TRBJ1-1; D is ambiguous. V lost 7 bases to trimming and J lost 4 bases, with 16 bases between them. The CDR3 has 14 residues. The CDR3: CASTMGGIGTEAFF. CDR3 in DNA: TGTGCCAGCACCATGGGAGGGATCGGCACTGAAGCTTTCTTT.

This clonotype was seen many times. The gene calls are TRBV5-8 and TRBJ1-5, with D hard to call. The CDR3 is made up of 14 amino acids. Germline V gives CDR1 SGHTS, CDR2 YDEGEE. With 1 base removed from V and 4 bases from J, the gap between germline ends came to 9 bases. The CDR3 spells CASSLNSVNQPQHF. CDR3 DNA sequence: TGTGCCAGCAGCTTGAACAGCGTTAATCAGCCCCAGCATTTT. Variable domain in full (rest from reference TRBV5-8 and TRBJ1-5): EAGVTQSPTHLIKTRGQQATLRCSPISGHTSVYWYQQALGLGLQFLLWYDEGEERNRGNFPPRFSGRQFPNYSSELNVNALELEDSALYLCASSLNSVNQPQHFGDGTRLSIL.

This clonotype was counted a few times. A read error may account for a junction end that differs from germline. The chain uses TRBV10-3 and TRBJ1-5; D unresolved. This CDR3 comprises 15 residues. Per germline, CDR1 ENHRY and CDR2 SYGVKD. Written as DNA, the CDR3 is TGTGCCAGCAGTTACCGCGCAGTTAGCAATCAGCCCCAGCATTTT. Encoded protein: CASSYRAVSNQPQHF.

In DNA form, the CDR3 reads TGTGCCATCAGTCCCGACAGGGACGGCTACACCTTC. Translation: CAISPDRDGYTF. V usage is TRBV10-3 and J usage is TRBJ1-2; 7 bases line up with TRBD1. The CDR3 is made up of 12 amino acids. V lost 5 bases to trimming and J lost 8 bases; unmatched junction nucleotides: 5. Germline CDR1 and CDR2: ENHRY and SYGVKD.

The rearrangement joins TRBV13 to TRBJ1-3; 10 nucleotides agree with TRBD1. Per germline, CDR1 PRHDT and CDR2 FYEKMQ (reference sequence). This CDR3 is built from 14 residues. Trimming removed 7 bases from V and 7 bases from J; junction bases left unmatched: 7. The CDR3 DNA reads as TGTGCCAGCAATAGAGAGGGACAGGGGAACACCATATATTTT. It yields the protein CASNREGQGNTIYF.